This entry lists 4 T cell receptor beta chains sequenced from one sample in a study of OX40 agonist ivuxolimab in advanced cancers. Generated by immunoSEQ multiplex PCR, the TCRdb table keeps only in-frame clones and is missing some. The sample includes over 9,000 clones, about four fifths of them seen just once. The sequenced sample was CD4+ or CD8+ T cells sorted from blood, obtained in a trial of the OX40 agonist ivuxolimab. The receptors originated from an adult with an advanced solid tumor such as melanoma, head and neck, liver or kidney cancer.

In this sample, this clone turned up a few times. The rearrangement joins TRBV27 to TRBJ2-1; TRBD2 agrees at 10 bases. The CDR3 is 16 residues long. Germline CDR1 MNHEY, CDR2 SMNVEV (reference sequence). Losses at the gene ends were 5 bases for V and 0 bases for J; bases not matched to a gene: 4. This CDR3 is CASSPSGGRSYNEQFF. The CDR3 coding sequence is TGTGCCAGCAGTCCTAGCGGGGGTCGCTCCTACAATGAGCAGTTCTTC.

The V call is TRBV4-1, the J call TRBJ1-2; D is uncertain. Per the germline V gene, CDR1 is MGHRA and CDR2 is YSYEKL. V was clipped by 1 base and J by 6 bases, with 12 bases between them. The CDR3 is made up of 14 amino acids. The CDR3 DNA sequence: TGCGCCAGCAGCCAAGTCAGAGGGCTCGATGGCTACACCTTC. Translating gives CASSQVRGLDGYTF.

The V gene is TRBV5-6, the J gene TRBJ2-7; no definite D call. There are 15 residues in the CDR3. Trimming pared 0 bases from V and 0 bases from J, leaving 10 bases between. Germline CDR1 reads SGHDT; CDR2 reads YYEEEE. Here the CDR3 reads CASSLDWMSSYEQYF. In DNA, the CDR3 is TGTGCCAGCAGCTTGGACTGGATGAGCTCCTACGAGCAGTACTTC.

This chain links TRBV27 with TRBJ1-1; TRBD1 matches at 9 bases. Unmatched junction bases numbered 3, after V lost 7 bases and J lost 0 bases. Germline loops: CDR1 MNHEY, CDR2 SMNVEV (reference sequence). CDR3 size: 14 residues. The CDR3 is CASTGQGMNTEAFF. CDR3 coding DNA: TGTGCCAGCACAGGACAGGGGATGAACACTGAAGCTTTCTTT.